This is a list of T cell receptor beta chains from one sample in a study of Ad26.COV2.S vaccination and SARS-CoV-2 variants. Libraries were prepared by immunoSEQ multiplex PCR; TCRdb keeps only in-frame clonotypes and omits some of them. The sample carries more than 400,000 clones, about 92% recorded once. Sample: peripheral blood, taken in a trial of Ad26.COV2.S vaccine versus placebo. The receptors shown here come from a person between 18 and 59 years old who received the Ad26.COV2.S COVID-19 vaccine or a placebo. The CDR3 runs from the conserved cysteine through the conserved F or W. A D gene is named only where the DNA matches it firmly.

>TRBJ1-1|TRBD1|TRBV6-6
TGTGCCAGCAGTACAGGGGAGAACACTGAAGCTTTCTTT
CASSTGENTEAFF
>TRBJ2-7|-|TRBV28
TGTGCCAGCAGTGGTGGGGCTGATTCTGACTACGAGCAGTACTTC
CASSGGADSDYEQYF
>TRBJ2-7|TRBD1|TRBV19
TGTGCCAGTAGGAGACAGGGAACCTACGAGCAGTACTTC
CASRRQGTYEQYF
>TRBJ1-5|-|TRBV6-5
TGTGCCAGCAGTAGGGAGCCGACGAGCAATCAGCCCCAGCATTTT
CASSREPTSNQPQHF
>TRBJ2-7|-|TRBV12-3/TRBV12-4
TGTGCCAGCAGCTCCCCAGAAGAGCAGTACTTC
CASSSPEEQYF
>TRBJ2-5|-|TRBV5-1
TGCGCCAGCAGAATAAATACTCAAGAGACCCAGTACTTC
CASRINTQETQYF
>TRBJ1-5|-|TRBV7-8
TGTGCCAGCAGCACGCAGCAGGGTACAGGAGGCAATCAGCCCCAGCATTTT
CASSTQQGTGGNQPQHF
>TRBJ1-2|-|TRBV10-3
TGTGCCATCCTTCTAGAAAACTATGGCTACACCTTC
CAILLENYGYTF
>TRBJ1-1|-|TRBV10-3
TGTGCCATCAGTGTCCAAACAGGGTTGAACACTGAAGCTTTCTTT
CAISVQTGLNTEAFF
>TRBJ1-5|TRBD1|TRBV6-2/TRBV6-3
TGTGCCAGCAGTCACAGGGGGTCGAGTTTATACCAGCCCCAGCATTTT
CASSHRGSSLYQPQHF
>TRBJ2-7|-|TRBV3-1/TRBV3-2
TGTGCCAGCAGCCCCTTAGGGGGGAGAGCCTACGAGCAGTACTTC
CASSPLGGRAYEQYF
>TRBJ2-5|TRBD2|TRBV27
TGTGCCAGCAGACGGACTAGCGGGAGGCAAGAGACCCAGTACTTC
CASRRTSGRQETQYF